This TCR beta chain was captured by sequencing in a study of control samples from healthy donors and cancer patients. TCRdb keeps only in-frame clones here, not all; method: immunoSEQ multiplex PCR. Its table records about 210,000 clones. Germline CDR1 and CDR2: LNHNV and YYDKDF (reference sequence). The CDR3 is made up of 16 amino acids. The V end lost 1 base, the J end lost 6 bases, and 18 bases lay between the germline ends. The chain carries TRBV15 and TRBJ1-2, with unresolved D. This clonotype was obtained from a woman aged 25 to 39 in good health. What was sequenced was blood. CDR3 nucleotides: TGTGCCACCAGCAGAGTCTCCTATGGAGGCGGGAATGGCTACACCTTC. This gives the protein CATSRVSYGGGNGYTF.